This TCR beta chain emerged from a study of a mutant IDH1 vaccine in newly diagnosed glioma. Study as a whole: Sex distribution of treated patients was about 62% male and about 38% female; mean age was around 40 years. Regarding the study as a whole: Pseudoprogression showed no apparent link to changes in top peripheral T cell clonotypes.

CDR1 WNHNN and CDR2 SYGVQD come from the germline V gene (reference sequence). CDR3 length: 14 residues. The ends lost 4 bases at V and 2 bases at J; junction bases unmatched: 2. Here immunoSEQ multiplex PCR was the method, and the copy in TCRdb shows in-frame clones only, minus some. The sample includes 30,000 to 35,000 clones, approximately 90% of them seen just once. Time point indicated: baseline, week 1 (first vaccination visit). Documented treatment: pre-vaccination baseline after standard-of-care therapy. As regards this clone: Its antigen remains unidentified.

The chain joins TRBV10-1 to TRBJ2-7; 10 bases line up with TRBD2. The material sequenced was PBMCs, taken from a glioma patient treated with radiotherapy, temozolomide or both. The receptor comes from a woman aged 40 to 55 with glioma. CDR3 nucleotides: TGCGCCAGCAGTGCAACTAGCGGGACCTACGAGCAGTACTTC. Amino acid sequence: CASSATSGTYEQYF.